What follows is one T cell receptor beta chain and its context. This CDR3 has 16 amino acids. V lost 3 bases and J lost 2; bases outside the gene matches: 4. In germline, CDR1 is KGHSH, CDR2 LQKENI. These data are taken from a study of blood T cell repertoires in COVID-19. Study overall: Collection of acute and convalescent COVID-19 samples took place in the United States, Italy and Spain. In each case, the material was cDNA or gDNA derived from T cells, B-cell-depleted T cells, or PBMCs.

In the original processing: Amplification from reference gene primers served as the basis for estimated nucleated cell counts. Assay used: immunoSEQ multiplex PCR; TCRdb lists only in-frame clones, some missing. D and trimming were read from the DNA, whereas the V and J calls and clone size are those reported in that table. The sample lists about 160,000 clones, approximately 91% occurring once. The TCR comes from a man aged 18 to 30 with acute or convalescent COVID-19. The V gene is TRBV18, the J gene TRBJ2-6; 7 bases line up with TRBD2. Specimen: peripheral blood. In DNA form, the CDR3 reads TGTGCCAGCTCACCCGTCCGGGGGGCTGGGGCCAACGTCCTGACTTTC. It yields the protein CASSPVRGAGANVLTF. Variable domain in full (rest from reference TRBV18 and TRBJ2-6): NAGVMQNPRHLVRRRGQEARLRCSPMKGHSHVYWYRQLPEEGLKFMVYLQKENIIDESGMPKERFSAEFPKEGPSILRIQQVVRGDSAAYFCASSPVRGAGANVLTFGAGSRLTVL.